This section outlines one TCR beta chain sequence together with its context. The sample originates from a study of shared clonotypes between healthy human individuals. Trimming stripped 5 bases from V and 1 base from J, with 13 bases between. Germline-derived CDR1 and CDR2 are SGHVS and FNYEAQ. The CDR3 spans 15 residues. Under the authors' procedure: There were no quality scores in the junction-only immunoSEQ sequences, so filtering differed. TCRdb's table, derived via immunoSEQ multiplex PCR, lists solely in-frame clones and lacks some. V, J and clone size are those of that table, while D and trimming were read from the DNA. The table records some 900,000 clones, approximately 80% of them present only once.

The receptor comes from a man younger than 35 in good health. The source material was memory CD4+ T cells sorted from blood. Subset reported: CD45RA-negative fraction. The chain links TRBV7-6 to TRBJ2-3, with D perhaps TRBD1 (5 bases). CDR3 nucleotides: TGTGCCAGCAGCCGTGTACAGGCCGGCACAGATACGCAGTATTTT. Translation: CASSRVQAGTDTQYF.